The 10 T cell receptor beta chains given below trace back to one sample, sequenced in a study of shared clonotypes between healthy human individuals. TCRdb keeps only in-frame clones here, not all; method: immunoSEQ multiplex PCR. In the table there are more than 2,000,000 clones, around 90% of which are singletons. Sequences were obtained from naive CD4+ T cells sorted from blood. Subset in this sample: CD45RA+ positively selected. These receptors were obtained from a man aged 18 to 29 in good health.

Here the CDR3 reads CASSVPPDWMGYTGELFF. The DNA of the CDR3 is TGTGCCAGCAGTGTGCCTCCGGACTGGATGGGGTACACCGGGGAGCTGTTTTTT. This chain connects TRBV2 to TRBJ2-2; D might be TRBD2 (5 bases). The V end was cut by 4 bases, the J end by 3 bases, with 21 bases between. The CDR3 runs to 18 residues. Germline V gene data show CDR1 as SNHLY and CDR2 as FYNNEI.

This chain's CDR3 is CASSLAQGLGTDTQYF. The CDR3, as DNA: TGTGCCAGCAGCTTAGCCCAGGGGCTCGGCACAGATACGCAGTATTTT. The V call is TRBV7-6, the J call TRBJ2-3; TRBD1 is a possible D gene (6 bases). In germline, CDR1 is SGHVS, CDR2 FNYEAQ. V was shortened by 0 bases and J by 1 base, with 11 bases between the two germline ends. The CDR3 sequence is 16 residues long.

V gene TRBV5-4 combines with J gene TRBJ2-7, with D possibly called TRBD1 or TRBD2 (5 bases each). This CDR3 comprises 16 residues. The V gene lost 2 bases and the J gene lost 3 bases, with 18 bases spanning the gap. Germline CDR1 SGHNT, CDR2 YYREEE (reference sequence). The CDR3 sequence: CASSFGGEVWDYEQYF. The CDR3 bases are TGTGCCAGCAGCTTTGGGGGTGAAGTTTGGGACTACGAGCAGTACTTC.

This clone was counted once. The V and J genes are TRBV7-2 and TRBJ2-7, with TRBD1 matching 12 bases. The V gene's germline CDR1 is SGHTA and CDR2 FQGNSA. With 5 bases clipped from V and 0 bases from J, the junction kept 11 bases outside the gene matches. The CDR3 covers 18 residues. The CDR3: CASSRDRGRTSGSYEQYF. The CDR3 bases are TGTGCCAGCAGCCGGGACAGGGGGCGTACTAGCGGCTCCTACGAGCAGTACTTC.

The CDR3 is CASGTTASGELFF. The CDR3 DNA sequence: TGTGCCAGCGGCACCACAGCATCCGGGGAGCTGTTTTTT. J is TRBJ2-2 and V is TRBV28; D is undetermined. CDR1 and CDR2 from the germline V gene are MDHEN and SYDVKM. CDR3 size: 13 residues. Deletions cut 8 bases from V and 6 bases from J, with 13 bases between. The whole variable domain, remainder taken from reference TRBV28 and TRBJ2-2, is DVKVTQSSRYLVKRTGEKVFLECVQDMDHENMFWYRQDPGLGLRLIYFSYDVKMKEKGDIPEGYSVSREKKERFSLILESASTNQTSMYLCASGTTASGELFFGEGSRLTVL.

The chain has TRBV28 and TRBJ2-4, with 7 bases matching TRBD1. V gave up 5 bases and J gave up 8 bases; unmatched junction bases: 12. Germline V lookup: CDR1 MDHEN, CDR2 SYDVKM. CDR3 length: 15 residues. In DNA form, the CDR3 reads TGTGCCAGCAGTCCATATGAGGGGGCGTGGGACATTCAGTACTTC. It is translated as CASSPYEGAWDIQYF.

V is TRBV10-1 and J is TRBJ2-1; 9 nucleotides agree with TRBD1. The CDR3 length is 15 residues. The V gene end was trimmed by 4 bases and the J gene end by 3 bases; junction bases not matched to a gene: 4. CDR1 and CDR2 (germline): WNHNN, SYGVQD (reference sequence). The DNA of the CDR3 is TGCGCCAGCAGTGCCGGGACAGGGATCTACAATGAGCAGTTCTTC. This translates into CASSAGTGIYNEQFF.

V and J are TRBV23-1 and TRBJ2-7; D unresolved. TRBV23-1 is an ORF, and what it does is uncertain. V gave up 1 base and J gave up 7 bases, with 8 bases separating them. This CDR3 has 12 residues. This chain's CDR3 is CASSQFIHEQYF. In DNA form, the CDR3 reads TGCGCCAGCAGTCAATTTATACATGAGCAGTACTTC.

V and J are TRBV6-1 and TRBJ2-2; 8 positions agree with TRBD1. The ends lost 6 bases at V and 4 bases at J; junction bases unmatched: 4. CDR1 MNHNS and CDR2 SASEGT come from the germline V gene. The CDR3 contains 14 residues. For the CDR3, the DNA is TGTGCCAGCAGACCGACAGGGGCCACCGGGGAGCTGTTTTTT. Translation: CASRPTGATGELFF.

The chain joins TRBV2 to TRBJ2-7; TRBD1 aligns across 9 bases. CDR1 is SNHLY, CDR2 FYNNEI, per germline. The CDR3 contains 18 residues. V was pared by 5 bases and J by 1 base, with 15 bases of the junction left unmatched. The CDR3 reads CASSPVPGQGPGSYEQYF. The CDR3 DNA sequence: TGTGCCAGCAGTCCCGTCCCGGGACAGGGCCCGGGATCCTACGAGCAGTACTTC.